A selection of T cell receptor beta chains follows, all from one sample in a study of blood T cell repertoires in COVID-19. Clones were read by immunoSEQ multiplex PCR, and TCRdb kept only the in-frame ones, dropping some. This table has 100,000 to 150,000 clones, 88% appearing once. The source material was peripheral blood. The receptors stem from a man aged 50-59 years with acute or convalescent COVID-19. Each CDR3 is given with its conserved first and last residue. The order of the fields is J gene, clone size, V gene, D gene, CDR3 protein, CDR3 DNA. A D gene is named only where the DNA matches it firmly. Some rows have no size entry. The others give once, few or many, or a class for an expanded clone.

J: TRBJ2-3
size: .
V: TRBV28
D: .
CDR3: CASSPQGFADTQYF
DNA: TGTGCCAGCAGCCCACAGGGTTTCGCAGATACGCAGTATTTT

J: TRBJ1-3
size: .
V: TRBV15
D: .
CDR3: CATSRDLRNTIYF
DNA: TGTGCCACCAGCAGAGATTTGAGGAACACCATATATTTT

J: TRBJ2-3
size: .
V: TRBV19
D: TRBD2
CDR3: CASGIRDSGLGGTQYF
DNA: TGTGCCAGTGGGATAAGGGATAGCGGGCTCGGGGGTACGCAGTATTTT

J: TRBJ2-5
size: .
V: TRBV5-1
D: .
CDR3: CASSFFGIQETQYF
DNA: TGCGCCAGCAGCTTTTTCGGGATCCAAGAGACCCAGTACTTC

J: TRBJ2-5
size: .
V: TRBV3-1/TRBV3-2
D: TRBD2
CDR3: CASSGSGKGGETQYF
DNA: TGTGCCAGCAGCGGGAGCGGGAAGGGAGGGGAGACCCAGTACTTC

J: TRBJ1-1
size: .
V: TRBV19
D: .
CDR3: CASSFPTGGGLMNTEAFF
DNA: TGTGCCAGTAGTTTCCCGACAGGAGGAGGATTAATGAACACTGAAGCTTTCTTT

J: TRBJ1-1
size: .
V: TRBV3-1/TRBV3-2
D: .
CDR3: CASSQWDSATEAFF
DNA: TGTGCCAGCAGCCAGTGGGACTCCGCGACTGAAGCTTTCTTT

J: TRBJ1-3
size: .
V: TRBV25-1
D: TRBD1
CDR3: CASSWDRAGNTIYF
DNA: TGTGCCAGCAGTTGGGACAGGGCTGGAAACACCATATATTTT

J: TRBJ1-6
size: .
V: TRBV7-2
D: .
CDR3: CASSLFGGGYNSPLHF
DNA: TGTGCCAGCAGCCTTTTCGGGGGAGGCTATAATTCACCCCTCCACTTT

J: TRBJ1-1
size: .
V: TRBV7-9
D: TRBD1
CDR3: CASSPGGTEAFF
DNA: TGTGCCAGCAGCCCAGGGGGCACTGAAGCTTTCTTT

J: TRBJ1-5
size: .
V: TRBV7-2
D: TRBD1
CDR3: CASSPRGQVGQPQHF
DNA: TGTGCCAGCAGCCCCAGAGGACAGGTGGGGCAGCCCCAGCATTTT

J: TRBJ2-7
size: .
V: TRBV18
D: TRBD1
CDR3: CASSPGTGAREQYF
DNA: TGTGCCAGCTCACCAGGGACAGGGGCACGCGAGCAGTACTTC

J: TRBJ1-2
size: .
V: TRBV3-1/TRBV3-2
D: TRBD1
CDR3: CASSQGQGHYGYTF
DNA: TGTGCCAGCAGCCAAGGACAGGGTCACTATGGCTACACCTTC

J: TRBJ1-6
size: .
V: TRBV4-2
D: .
CDR3: CASSLQGITALHF
DNA: TGTGCCAGCAGCCTACAGGGTATCACGGCCCTCCACTTT

J: TRBJ1-1
size: .
V: TRBV12-3/TRBV12-4
D: .
CDR3: CASSSQWATEAFF
DNA: TGTGCCAGCAGTTCCCAGTGGGCCACTGAAGCTTTCTTT

J: TRBJ1-2
size: once
V: TRBV6-1
D: TRBD1
CDR3: CASSEAGTGGYGYGYTF
DNA: TGTGCCAGCAGTGAAGCAGGGACAGGGGGCTACGGCTATGGCTACACCTTC

J: TRBJ2-3
size: few
V: TRBV7-9
D: TRBD2
CDR3: CASSSRGGSTDTQYF
DNA: TGTGCCAGCAGCTCCCGGGGGGGCAGCACAGATACGCAGTATTTT

J: TRBJ2-5
size: once
V: TRBV5-1
D: TRBD2
CDR3: CASSPSSGIQETQYF
DNA: TGCGCCAGCAGCCCCTCTAGCGGGATTCAAGAGACCCAGTACTTC

J: TRBJ2-7
size: .
V: TRBV5-6
D: TRBD1
CDR3: CASSFTQGSVSYEQYF
DNA: TGTGCCAGCAGCTTTACACAGGGGTCCGTTTCCTACGAGCAGTACTTC

J: TRBJ1-1
size: .
V: TRBV30
D: .
CDR3: CAWDTRTGVTEAFF
DNA: TGTGCCTGGGATACCCGGACGGGGGTCACTGAAGCTTTCTTT

J: TRBJ1-4
size: few
V: TRBV5-4
D: .
CDR3: CASSLFGGREKLFF
DNA: TGTGCCAGCAGCCTGTTTGGGGGGAGAGAAAAACTGTTTTTT

J: TRBJ1-1
size: .
V: TRBV18
D: .
CDR3: CASSLITGSRTEAFF
DNA: TGTGCCAGCTCCCTAATTACAGGGTCGCGCACTGAAGCTTTCTTT

J: TRBJ1-1
size: few
V: TRBV7-9
D: .
CDR3: CASSPESRNTEAFF
DNA: TGTGCCAGCAGCCCTGAATCCAGGAACACTGAAGCTTTCTTT

J: TRBJ2-3
size: .
V: TRBV28
D: .
CDR3: CASSKRGRTDTQYF
DNA: TGTGCCAGCAGCAAAAGGGGTAGGACAGATACGCAGTATTTT

J: TRBJ2-2
size: .
V: TRBV5-5
D: .
CDR3: CASSFYSNTGELFF
DNA: TGTGCCAGCAGCTTTTACTCGAACACCGGGGAGCTGTTTTTT

J: TRBJ2-2
size: .
V: TRBV5-1
D: TRBD1
CDR3: CASSTRDSQNTGELFF
DNA: TGCGCCAGCAGCACCAGGGACAGCCAGAACACCGGGGAGCTGTTTTTT

J: TRBJ1-3
size: .
V: TRBV5-1
D: TRBD1
CDR3: CASSSTGAGNTIYF
DNA: TGCGCCAGCAGCTCGACAGGGGCGGGAAACACCATATATTTT

J: TRBJ1-2
size: .
V: TRBV4-1
D: .
CDR3: CASSQDRAGDGYTF
DNA: TGCGCCAGCAGCCAAGATAGGGCGGGGGATGGCTACACCTTC

J: TRBJ1-2
size: few
V: TRBV28
D: .
CDR3: CASSRGSYYGYTF
DNA: TGTGCCAGCAGCCGAGGATCTTACTATGGCTACACCTTC

J: TRBJ2-7
size: once
V: TRBV6-2/TRBV6-3
D: .
CDR3: CASSYGHEQYF
DNA: TGTGCCAGCAGTTACGGCCACGAGCAGTACTTC

J: TRBJ1-2
size: .
V: TRBV5-1
D: .
CDR3: CASSLERYGGYTF
DNA: TGCGCCAGCAGCTTGGAACGGTATGGTGGCTACACCTTC